Listed below are T cell receptor beta chains from one sample, sequenced in a study of spatial heterogeneity in lung cancer. Each CDR3 protein is one row after TCRdb ran MiXCR on the 5' RACE reads. The sample has over 2,000 distinct CDR3 sequences; 2% to 2.5% are singletons. The specimen comprised lung tumor tissue, sampled at surgery. All receptors come from a male donor with early-stage non-small cell lung cancer. Both conserved end residues are part of each CDR3. D genes are given only for firm matches. Expanded clones get a size class; other rows say once, few or many, or leave the size out.

clone size: -
CDR3 length: 14
V gene: TRBV12-3/TRBV12-4
D gene: -
J gene: TRBJ1-1
CDR3 DNA: TGTGAAAGAAGTAAAGGGAAAGGGGGAAATGAAGATTTCTTT
CDR3 protein: CERSKGKGGNEDFF

clone size: medium-sized
CDR3 length: 16
V gene: TRBV9
D gene: -
J gene: TRBJ2-5
CDR3 DNA: TGTGCCAGCAGCGTAACCGGCGGGGGCTACCAAGAGACCCAGTACTTC
CDR3 protein: CASSVTGGGYQETQYF

clone size: medium-sized
CDR3 length: 12
V gene: TRBV20-1
D gene: -
J gene: TRBJ2-5
CDR3 DNA: TGCAGTGCTAGTCCCTCGGAGGAGACCCAGTACTTC
CDR3 protein: CSASPSEETQYF

clone size: large
CDR3 length: 13
V gene: TRBV7-2
D gene: -
J gene: TRBJ2-5
CDR3 DNA: TGTGCCAGCAGCTTATCGTCGGGGAAGACCCAGTACTTC
CDR3 protein: CASSLSSGKTQYF

clone size: medium-sized
CDR3 length: 12
V gene: TRBV7-9
D gene: -
J gene: TRBJ2-3
CDR3 DNA: TGTGCCAGCAGCTTAGGCACAGATACGCAGTATTTT
CDR3 protein: CASSLGTDTQYF

clone size: large
CDR3 length: 12
V gene: TRBV7-9
D gene: -
J gene: TRBJ1-1
CDR3 DNA: TGTGCCAGCAGCTTATCTGGCACTGAAGCTTTCTTT
CDR3 protein: CASSLSGTEAFF

clone size: medium-sized
CDR3 length: 16
V gene: TRBV7-9
D gene: TRBD1
J gene: TRBJ2-3
CDR3 DNA: TGTGCCAGCAGCCCGACACAGGGGCTTAGCACAGATACGCAGTATTTT
CDR3 protein: CASSPTQGLSTDTQYF

clone size: medium-sized
CDR3 length: 16
V gene: TRBV5-1
D gene: TRBD1
J gene: TRBJ2-2
CDR3 DNA: TGCGCCAGCAGCCAGAGACAGGGGCGACCAAACGGGGAGCTGTTTTTT
CDR3 protein: CASSQRQGRPNGELFF

clone size: -
CDR3 length: 16
V gene: TRBV4-2
D gene: TRBD2
J gene: TRBJ2-4
CDR3 DNA: TGTGCCAGCAGCCTGGGGACTAGCCCTCGGGGGGACATTCAGTACTTC
CDR3 protein: CASSLGTSPRGDIQYF

clone size: many
CDR3 length: 13
V gene: TRBV29-1
D gene: TRBD1
J gene: TRBJ2-1
CDR3 DNA: TGCAGCGTTGTAGGGACAGCATACAATGAGCAGTTCTTC
CDR3 protein: CSVVGTAYNEQFF

clone size: medium-sized
CDR3 length: 13
V gene: TRBV7-9
D gene: -
J gene: TRBJ2-1
CDR3 DNA: TGTGCCAGCAGCTTAGTTGGCCTCAATGAGCAGTTCTTC
CDR3 protein: CASSLVGLNEQFF

clone size: medium-sized
CDR3 length: 17
V gene: TRBV6-1
D gene: -
J gene: TRBJ2-2
CDR3 DNA: TGTGCCAGCAGCCGACCGCTCAGGGGTCCCTTCGCCGGGGAGCTGTTTTTT
CDR3 protein: CASSRPLRGPFAGELFF

clone size: medium-sized
CDR3 length: 14
V gene: TRBV29-1
D gene: TRBD1
J gene: TRBJ2-7
CDR3 DNA: TGCAGCGTTCTTCCCGGGACAGGGACCTACGAGCAGTACTTC
CDR3 protein: CSVLPGTGTYEQYF

clone size: medium-sized
CDR3 length: 13
V gene: TRBV10-2
D gene: -
J gene: TRBJ2-2
CDR3 DNA: TGCGCCAGCAGTGGTTCGCACACCGGGGAGCTGTTTTTT
CDR3 protein: CASSGSHTGELFF

clone size: medium-sized
CDR3 length: 15
V gene: TRBV6-6
D gene: -
J gene: TRBJ1-6
CDR3 DNA: TGTGCCAGCAGTTACGACAGCTCCTATAATTCACCCCTCCACTTT
CDR3 protein: CASSYDSSYNSPLHF

clone size: medium-sized
CDR3 length: 14
V gene: TRBV6-1
D gene: TRBD2
J gene: TRBJ2-7
CDR3 DNA: TGTGCCAGCATAGGACTAGCTGGCTCCTACGAGCAGTACTTC
CDR3 protein: CASIGLAGSYEQYF

clone size: medium-sized
CDR3 length: 14
V gene: TRBV20-1
D gene: TRBD1
J gene: TRBJ2-5
CDR3 DNA: TGCAGTGCCAGACAGGGCATCCTACAAGAGACCCAGTACTTC
CDR3 protein: CSARQGILQETQYF

clone size: medium-sized
CDR3 length: 14
V gene: TRBV4-2
D gene: -
J gene: TRBJ1-2
CDR3 DNA: TGTGCCAGCAGCTTAGAACGGGTAAACTATGGCTACACCTTC
CDR3 protein: CASSLERVNYGYTF

clone size: medium-sized
CDR3 length: 15
V gene: TRBV12-2
D gene: -
J gene: TRBJ1-5
CDR3 DNA: TGTGCAAGTCGCTCCGGACAGGTGATGAATCAGCCCCAGCATTTT
CDR3 protein: CASRSGQVMNQPQHF

clone size: medium-sized
CDR3 length: 16
V gene: TRBV3-1
D gene: -
J gene: TRBJ2-3
CDR3 DNA: TGTGCCAGCAGCCAGGTTAGGGGAGATGCCACAGATACGCAGTATTTT
CDR3 protein: CASSQVRGDATDTQYF

clone size: medium-sized
CDR3 length: 13
V gene: TRBV30
D gene: -
J gene: TRBJ2-5
CDR3 DNA: TGTGCCTGCTTCCGCACGGTTAGGGAGACCCAGTACTTC
CDR3 protein: CACFRTVRETQYF

clone size: medium-sized
CDR3 length: 15
V gene: TRBV5-1
D gene: -
J gene: TRBJ1-2
CDR3 DNA: TGCGCCAGCAGCTTGTCCCCGGCTACTAACTATGGCTACACCTTC
CDR3 protein: CASSLSPATNYGYTF

clone size: large
CDR3 length: 17
V gene: TRBV5-1
D gene: -
J gene: TRBJ2-6
CDR3 DNA: TGCGCCAGCAGCTTGGAGCCCCTTCTGTCTGGGGCCAACGTCCTGACTTTC
CDR3 protein: CASSLEPLLSGANVLTF

clone size: medium-sized
CDR3 length: 18
V gene: TRBV6-2/TRBV6-3
D gene: -
J gene: TRBJ2-1
CDR3 DNA: TGTGCCAGCAGTTACCCCGAAACGGCGTACACTATCTACAATGAGCAGTTCTTC
CDR3 protein: CASSYPETAYTIYNEQFF

clone size: medium-sized
CDR3 length: 14
V gene: TRBV10-3
D gene: -
J gene: TRBJ2-7
CDR3 DNA: TGTGCCATCAGTGAGTCGGGGTACGAACACGAGCAGTACTTC
CDR3 protein: CAISESGYEHEQYF

clone size: medium-sized
CDR3 length: 16
V gene: TRBV15
D gene: -
J gene: TRBJ1-5
CDR3 DNA: TGTGCCACCAGCAGAGATGCGGGGCAATGGAATCAGCCCCAGCATTTT
CDR3 protein: CATSRDAGQWNQPQHF

clone size: medium-sized
CDR3 length: 15
V gene: TRBV3-1
D gene: -
J gene: TRBJ1-4
CDR3 DNA: TGTGCCAGCAGCTTCCGACTCCCAGAGCAGGAAAAACTGTTTTTT
CDR3 protein: CASSFRLPEQEKLFF

clone size: medium-sized
CDR3 length: 12
V gene: TRBV7-8
D gene: TRBD1
J gene: TRBJ1-1
CDR3 DNA: TGTGCCAGCACCCCCCTGGGACAGCAAGCTTTCTTT
CDR3 protein: CASTPLGQQAFF

clone size: medium-sized
CDR3 length: 16
V gene: TRBV20-1
D gene: -
J gene: TRBJ1-5
CDR3 DNA: TGCAGTGCTTCGCCGGCGGGGGGGCATAGCAATCAGCCCCAGCATTTT
CDR3 protein: CSASPAGGHSNQPQHF

clone size: medium-sized
CDR3 length: 12
V gene: TRBV20-1
D gene: -
J gene: TRBJ2-3
CDR3 DNA: TGCAGTGCTAGAGATAAAAGGTATACGCAGTATTTT
CDR3 protein: CSARDKRYTQYF

clone size: medium-sized
CDR3 length: 12
V gene: TRBV19
D gene: -
J gene: TRBJ1-2
CDR3 DNA: TGTGCCAGTAGTATAGGTCGCCATGGCTACACCTTC
CDR3 protein: CASSIGRHGYTF

clone size: many
CDR3 length: 20
V gene: TRBV6-2/TRBV6-3
D gene: -
J gene: TRBJ1-4
CDR3 DNA: TGTGCCAGCAGTTACTCTCCGAACGGGACGGGGGCTATCCGCCGGGAAAAACTGTTTTTT
CDR3 protein: CASSYSPNGTGAIRREKLFF

clone size: medium-sized
CDR3 length: 16
V gene: TRBV6-1
D gene: -
J gene: TRBJ2-3
CDR3 DNA: TGTGCCAGCAATGAAGGGGAATGGATGAGGGCAGATACGCAGTATTTT
CDR3 protein: CASNEGEWMRADTQYF

clone size: few
CDR3 length: 13
V gene: TRBV10-1
D gene: -
J gene: TRBJ2-3
CDR3 DNA: TGCGCCAGCAGTGAGTCGAGGTTAGATACGCAGTATTTT
CDR3 protein: CASSESRLDTQYF

clone size: many
CDR3 length: 15
V gene: TRBV7-7
D gene: TRBD2
J gene: TRBJ2-1
CDR3 DNA: TGTGCCAGCAGCTTATGGGGGGGGGGAAACAATGAGCAGTTCTTC
CDR3 protein: CASSLWGGGNNEQFF

clone size: medium-sized
CDR3 length: 15
V gene: TRBV20-1
D gene: -
J gene: TRBJ2-2
CDR3 DNA: TGCAGTGCCCGGTGGAGGGAGGAGAACACCGGGGAGCTGTTTTTT
CDR3 protein: CSARWREENTGELFF

clone size: medium-sized
CDR3 length: 12
V gene: TRBV20-1
D gene: -
J gene: TRBJ1-1
CDR3 DNA: TGCAGTGGGGCAGCTCCGAACACTGAAGCTTTCTTT
CDR3 protein: CSGAAPNTEAFF

clone size: medium-sized
CDR3 length: 16
V gene: TRBV18
D gene: TRBD2
J gene: TRBJ2-3
CDR3 DNA: TGTGCCAGCTCACCACCGGGGCTAGCGGGGGGAAGTACGCAGTATTTT
CDR3 protein: CASSPPGLAGGSTQYF

clone size: medium-sized
CDR3 length: 15
V gene: TRBV19
D gene: -
J gene: TRBJ1-5
CDR3 DNA: TGTGCCAGTAGTCCTTGGGACGGCCGAGATCAGCCCCAGCATTTT
CDR3 protein: CASSPWDGRDQPQHF

clone size: large
CDR3 length: 15
V gene: TRBV9
D gene: -
J gene: TRBJ2-3
CDR3 DNA: TGTGCCAGCACAGCCGGGACGCCTAGCACAGATACGCAGTATTTT
CDR3 protein: CASTAGTPSTDTQYF

clone size: many
CDR3 length: 15
V gene: TRBV3-1
D gene: TRBD2
J gene: TRBJ2-3
CDR3 DNA: TGTGCCAGCAGCCAACTAGCGGGGGGCCCAGATACGCAGTATTTT
CDR3 protein: CASSQLAGGPDTQYF

clone size: medium-sized
CDR3 length: 14
V gene: TRBV27
D gene: -
J gene: TRBJ1-5
CDR3 DNA: TGTGCCAGCAGTTTCTCCCAGGGAAGTCAGCCCCAGCATTTT
CDR3 protein: CASSFSQGSQPQHF

clone size: many
CDR3 length: 12
V gene: TRBV12-3/TRBV12-4
D gene: -
J gene: TRBJ2-1
CDR3 DNA: TGTGCCAGCAGCCCATGGGGAGATGAGCAGTTCTTC
CDR3 protein: CASSPWGDEQFF

clone size: large
CDR3 length: 11
V gene: TRBV24-1
D gene: -
J gene: TRBJ1-1
CDR3 DNA: TGTGCCACCAGGAGGGGAACTGAAGCTTTCTTT
CDR3 protein: CATRRGTEAFF

clone size: medium-sized
CDR3 length: 16
V gene: TRBV4-2
D gene: TRBD2
J gene: TRBJ2-1
CDR3 DNA: TGTGCCAGCAGCCAAGATCCAAGCGGGAGTAACAATGAGCAGTTCTTC
CDR3 protein: CASSQDPSGSNNEQFF

clone size: medium-sized
CDR3 length: 13
V gene: TRBV3-1
D gene: -
J gene: TRBJ2-3
CDR3 DNA: TGTGCCAGCAGCCAAGATCGTAGCGGTAAAGGGTATTTT
CDR3 protein: CASSQDRSGKGYF

clone size: medium-sized
CDR3 length: 15
V gene: TRBV24-1
D gene: TRBD1
J gene: TRBJ1-2
CDR3 DNA: TGTGCCACCAGTGAATCCGGGACAGGGTCCTATGGCTACACCTTC
CDR3 protein: CATSESGTGSYGYTF

clone size: medium-sized
CDR3 length: 16
V gene: TRBV5-5
D gene: -
J gene: TRBJ2-2
CDR3 DNA: TGTGCCAGCAGCTTAGGTTGGGGAATCGGCACCGGGGAGCTGTTTTTT
CDR3 protein: CASSLGWGIGTGELFF

clone size: medium-sized
CDR3 length: 19
V gene: TRBV9
D gene: TRBD2
J gene: TRBJ2-1
CDR3 DNA: TGTGCCAGCAGCTTAGAATCCGGGTGGGGGAGGGCCCCTTCAATGGAGCAGTTCTTC
CDR3 protein: CASSLESGWGRAPSMEQFF

clone size: medium-sized
CDR3 length: 20
V gene: TRBV6-2/TRBV6-3
D gene: -
J gene: TRBJ1-4
CDR3 DNA: TGTGCCAGCAGTTACTCTCCGAACGGGACGGGGGCTATCCTCCGGGAAAAACTGTTTTTT
CDR3 protein: CASSYSPNGTGAILREKLFF

clone size: -
CDR3 length: 14
V gene: TRBV6-1
D gene: -
J gene: TRBJ1-4
CDR3 DNA: TGTGACAGAAGTGATGGGAGTTTTAATGAAAAAATGTTTTTT
CDR3 protein: CDRSDGSFNEKMFF

clone size: medium-sized
CDR3 length: 13
V gene: TRBV10-3
D gene: TRBD1
J gene: TRBJ2-7
CDR3 DNA: TGTGCCATCAGTGTACAGGGGAAGTACGAGCAGTACTTC
CDR3 protein: CAISVQGKYEQYF

clone size: medium-sized
CDR3 length: 14
V gene: TRBV12-2
D gene: -
J gene: TRBJ1-2
CDR3 DNA: TGTGCAAGTCGCTTAGTAGGGCAGGGCGATGGCTACACCTTC
CDR3 protein: CASRLVGQGDGYTF

clone size: medium-sized
CDR3 length: 15
V gene: TRBV7-2
D gene: -
J gene: TRBJ1-1
CDR3 DNA: TGTGCCAGCAGCTTAGCAGGGGGATATGAGCTTGAAGCTTTCTTT
CDR3 protein: CASSLAGGYELEAFF

clone size: medium-sized
CDR3 length: 15
V gene: TRBV19
D gene: TRBD2
J gene: TRBJ2-3
CDR3 DNA: TGTGCCAGTAGTATCATCCTAGCGGGAGGAGATACGCAGTATTTT
CDR3 protein: CASSIILAGGDTQYF

clone size: large
CDR3 length: 15
V gene: TRBV9
D gene: -
J gene: TRBJ2-1
CDR3 DNA: TGTGCCAGCAGCCCAAGGTTAACCTCCTACAATGAGCAGTTCTTC
CDR3 protein: CASSPRLTSYNEQFF

clone size: medium-sized
CDR3 length: 13
V gene: TRBV7-2
D gene: TRBD1
J gene: TRBJ1-1
CDR3 DNA: TGTGCCAGCAGCTTAAGTACAGGGGGGGAAGCTTTCTTT
CDR3 protein: CASSLSTGGEAFF

clone size: medium-sized
CDR3 length: 11
V gene: TRBV29-1
D gene: -
J gene: TRBJ1-1
CDR3 DNA: TGCAGCGCAAACTCCCAGGGTGGAACTTTCTTT
CDR3 protein: CSANSQGGTFF

clone size: medium-sized
CDR3 length: 17
V gene: TRBV4-1
D gene: -
J gene: TRBJ1-2
CDR3 DNA: TGCGCCAGCAGCCAAGAAGGAAGGGACGCAGCCCTCTATGGCTACACCTTC
CDR3 protein: CASSQEGRDAALYGYTF

clone size: few
CDR3 length: 16
V gene: TRBV12-3/TRBV12-4
D gene: -
J gene: TRBJ2-2
CDR3 DNA: TGTGCCAGCAGTCCAGGGGGGTTCACGAACACCGGGGAGCTGTTTTTT
CDR3 protein: CASSPGGFTNTGELFF